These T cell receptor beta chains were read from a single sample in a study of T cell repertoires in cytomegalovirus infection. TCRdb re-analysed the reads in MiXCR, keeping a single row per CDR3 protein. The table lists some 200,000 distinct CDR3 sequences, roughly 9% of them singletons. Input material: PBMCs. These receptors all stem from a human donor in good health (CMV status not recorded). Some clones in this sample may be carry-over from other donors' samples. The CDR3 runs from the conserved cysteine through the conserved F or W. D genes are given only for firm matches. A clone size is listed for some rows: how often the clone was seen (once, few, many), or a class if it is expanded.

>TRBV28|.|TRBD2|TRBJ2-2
CASSLWGSGRTGGELFF
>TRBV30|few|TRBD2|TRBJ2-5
CAWAPLAVQETQYF
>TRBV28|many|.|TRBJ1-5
CASNLLADSNQPQHF
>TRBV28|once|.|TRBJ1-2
CANSRGYDVNGYTF
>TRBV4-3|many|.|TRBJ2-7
CASSQDRAWGSEQYF
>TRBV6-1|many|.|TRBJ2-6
CASRSGRASGANVLTF
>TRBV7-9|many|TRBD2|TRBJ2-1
CASSLGGLTYNEQFF
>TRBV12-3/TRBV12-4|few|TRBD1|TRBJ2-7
CASSWRTGVSYEQYF
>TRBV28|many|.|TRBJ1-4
CASSSVLTNEKLFF
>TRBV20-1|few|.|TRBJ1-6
CSAENSEARNSPLHF
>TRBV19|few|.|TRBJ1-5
CASSMWEGAPNQPQHF
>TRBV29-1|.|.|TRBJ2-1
CSVEANYNEQFF
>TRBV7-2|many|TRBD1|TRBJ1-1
CASTRQGTNTEAFF
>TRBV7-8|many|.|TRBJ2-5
CASSLAYGGEETQYF
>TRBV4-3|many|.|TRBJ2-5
CASSQDKGRETQYF
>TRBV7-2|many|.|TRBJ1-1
CASSRMNTEAFF
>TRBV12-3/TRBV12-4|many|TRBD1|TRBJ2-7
CASSLWGTGSSYEQYF
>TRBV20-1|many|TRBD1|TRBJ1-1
CSAGTGGITEAFF
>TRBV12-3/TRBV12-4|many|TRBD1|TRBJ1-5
CASSRDSLNQPQHF
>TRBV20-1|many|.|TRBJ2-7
CSAGRHTSNYEQYF
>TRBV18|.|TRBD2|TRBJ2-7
CASSPVVLAGVHEQYF
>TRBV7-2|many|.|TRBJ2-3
CASSSISADTQYF
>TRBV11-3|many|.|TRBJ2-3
CASSLMGGADTQYF
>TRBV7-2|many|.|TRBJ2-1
CASSLEGGRGGSSYNEQFF
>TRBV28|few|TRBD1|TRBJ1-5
CASSFFGQVMAQHF
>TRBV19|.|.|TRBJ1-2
CASSFRDTNYNYGYTF
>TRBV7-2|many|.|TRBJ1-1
CASSLPQNTEAFF
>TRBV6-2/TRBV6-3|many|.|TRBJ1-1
CASSFRENTEAFF
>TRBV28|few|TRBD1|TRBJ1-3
CASSLPGQGSGNTIYF
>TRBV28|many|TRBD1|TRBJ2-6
CASNPGGDSGANVLTF
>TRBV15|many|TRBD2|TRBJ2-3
CATSRDRLAGVKDTQYF